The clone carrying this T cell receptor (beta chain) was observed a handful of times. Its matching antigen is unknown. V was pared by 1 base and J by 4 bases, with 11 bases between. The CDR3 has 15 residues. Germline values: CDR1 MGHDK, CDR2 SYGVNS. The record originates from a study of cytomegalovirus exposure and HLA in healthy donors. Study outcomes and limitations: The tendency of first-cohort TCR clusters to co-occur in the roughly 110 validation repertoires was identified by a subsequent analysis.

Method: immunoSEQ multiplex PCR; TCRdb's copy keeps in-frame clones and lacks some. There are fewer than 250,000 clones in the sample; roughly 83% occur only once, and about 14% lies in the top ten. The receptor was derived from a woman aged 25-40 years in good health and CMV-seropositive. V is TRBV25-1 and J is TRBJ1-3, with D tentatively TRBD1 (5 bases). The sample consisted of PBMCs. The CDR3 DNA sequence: TGTGCCAGCAGTGAATCGGGGGGGACCGGAAACACCATATATTTT. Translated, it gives CASSESGGTGNTIYF.